The 32 T cell receptor beta chains below were found in one sample sequenced in a study of CD8 T cells in Susac syndrome. The authors reverse transcribed roughly 0.5 to 1 ug RNA with random hexamers. TCRdb reprocessed the immunoSEQ multiplex PCR reads with MiXCR, giving one entry per CDR3 protein. The data hold 75,000 to 80,000 distinct CDR3 sequences, with approximately 94% observed a single time. Sequenced input: CD8+ T cells from PBMCs. The receptors here all came from a human donor with Susac syndrome.

The chain joins TRBV7-9 to TRBJ1-1; D not certain. V lost 3 bases to trimming and J lost 4 bases, with 15 bases between them. This CDR3 has 15 amino acids. Germline V gene lookup returns CDR1 SEHNR and CDR2 FQNEAQ (reference sequence). For the CDR3, the DNA is TGTGCCAGCAGCTTGGGCGAGGTAGGGTCCACTGAAGCTTTCTTT. This gives the protein CASSLGEVGSTEAFF.

This clonotype showed up just once. The J gene is TRBJ2-1, the V gene TRBV7-9; TRBD2 might be the D (6 bases). Per the germline V gene, CDR1 is SEHNR and CDR2 is FQNEAQ (reference sequence). This CDR3 contains 15 residues. The ends were cut back, 1 base at V and 6 bases at J, with 13 bases in the middle. The CDR3, as DNA: TGTGCCAGCAGCTTAGTGGGAGGCCGTCGCAATGAGCAGTTCTTC. Protein sequence: CASSLVGGRRNEQFF.

This chain joins TRBV6-2 or TRBV6-3 and TRBJ2-1; D gene ambiguous. CDR3 size: 13 residues. Trimming cost V 7 bases and J 2 bases, with 9 bases left between them. CDR1 is MNHEY and CDR2 is SVGEGT in the germline V gene. The CDR3, as DNA: TGTGCCAGCACCCGAGCAGCCTACAATGAGCAGTTCTTC. Translating gives CASTRAAYNEQFF.

The V and J genes are TRBV9 and TRBJ2-1, with D perhaps assigned TRBD1 or TRBD2 (5 bases each). This CDR3 is 11 amino acids long. The germline V and J ends were trimmed by 5 bases and 12 bases, with 12 bases remaining between them. Germline assignment: CDR1 SGDLS and CDR2 YYNGEE. CDR3 region: CASSRGGGQFF. The CDR3 DNA reads as TGTGCCAGCAGTCGGGGTGGGGGGCAGTTCTTC.

V and J are TRBV12-5 and TRBJ1-1; TRBD1 matches 9 bases. The CDR3 runs to 15 residues. After removal of 1 base from V and 5 bases from J, the junction contained 5 bases not matched to a gene. The germline gives CDR1 LGHNT, CDR2 FRNRAP. The CDR3 protein is CASGLEQGARTEAFF. For the CDR3, the DNA is TGTGCTAGTGGTTTGGAACAGGGGGCGCGAACTGAAGCTTTCTTT.

The chain couples TRBV28 to TRBJ2-5; possibly TRBD2 for D (6 bases). The CDR3 has 13 residues. Germline lookup yields CDR1 MDHEN and CDR2 SYDVKM. CDR3 in amino acids: CAGCRRGYGTQYF. Written as DNA, the CDR3 is TGTGCAGGGTGTCGGCGGGGTTACGGGACCCAGTACTTC.

This chain uses TRBV13 with TRBJ2-7; D may be TRBD1 (5 bases). The CDR3 consists of 15 residues. Germline CDR1 PRHDT, CDR2 FYEKMQ (reference sequence). V shed 2 bases and J shed 0 bases, with 11 bases lying between them. CDR3 amino acids: CASSLFGANSYEQYF. The CDR3 bases are TGTGCCAGCAGCTTATTTGGGGCAAACTCCTACGAGCAGTACTTC.

This chain connects TRBV7-9 to TRBJ2-5, with D maybe TRBD1 (7 bases). V lost 4 bases and J 2 bases, leaving 11 bases between the germline ends. Germline V gene data show CDR1 as SEHNR and CDR2 as FQNEAQ (reference sequence). CDR3 length: 14 residues. The CDR3, as DNA: TGTGCCAGCAGCTCGCAGGGGGGACAAGAGACCCAGTACTTC. Its translation is CASSSQGGQETQYF. Using reference TRBV7-9 and TRBJ2-5 for the parts outside the CDR3, the full variable domain is DTGVSQNPRHKITKRGQNVTFRCDPISEHNRLYWYRQTLGQGPEFLTYFQNEAQLEKSRLLSDRFSAERPKGSFSTLEIQRTEQGDSAMYLCASSSQGGQETQYFGPGTRLLVL.

The chain links TRBV27 to TRBJ2-2; D may be TRBD2 (5 bases). This CDR3 region has 11 residues. V was trimmed by 8 bases and J by 6 bases, leaving 7 bases between them. CDR1 MNHEY and CDR2 SMNVEV come from the germline V gene (reference sequence). This CDR3 is CASEGPGELFF. Written as DNA, the CDR3 is TGTGCCAGCGAGGGTCCCGGGGAGCTGTTTTTT.

This clonotype was observed a single time. This chain links TRBV20-1 with TRBJ1-2; 11 bases fit TRBD1. The CDR3 runs 15 residues. Germline-derived CDR1 and CDR2 are DFQATT and SNEGSKA (reference sequence). V trimming: 6 bases; J trimming: 3 bases; junction bases outside the gene matches: 9. The CDR3 loop reads CSAPGQGARDYGYTF. CDR3 coding DNA: TGCAGTGCCCCAGGACAGGGGGCGCGAGACTATGGCTACACCTTC.

The V gene is TRBV11-2, the J gene TRBJ1-4, with D hard to call. CDR3 length: 17 residues. Germline CDR1 SGHAT, CDR2 FQNNGV. The germline V and J ends were trimmed by 2 bases and 0 bases, with 13 bases remaining between them. CDR3 in DNA: TGTGCCAGCAGCTTACTCCGAGTCCAAGCAACTAATGAAAAACTGTTTTTT. As protein: CASSLLRVQATNEKLFF.

J is TRBJ1-1 and V is TRBV7-8; no clear D. Per the germline V gene, CDR1 is SGHVS and CDR2 is FQNEAQ. The length of the CDR3 is 13 residues. Trimming took off 5 bases at V and 2 bases at J, with 9 bases between the two ends. The CDR3 DNA sequence: TGTGCCAGCAGCCTAAGCCGAAACACTGAAGCTTTCTTT. It codes for CASSLSRNTEAFF.

This chain uses TRBV2 with TRBJ2-7; 7 nucleotides align to TRBD2. The J segment lost 0 bases and the V segment lost 3 bases, leaving 5 bases of the junction unmatched. The CDR3 sequence is 15 residues long. CDR1 is SNHLY, CDR2 FYNNEI, per germline. DNA for the CDR3: TGTGCCAGCAGTGAGGGGGGACTATACTCCTACGAGCAGTACTTC. This translates into CASSEGGLYSYEQYF.

J is TRBJ1-2 and V is TRBV9; 7 positions match TRBD1. The CDR3 totals 13 residues. V lost 4 bases to trimming and J lost 4 bases; unmatched junction nucleotides: 4. Germline assignment: CDR1 SGDLS and CDR2 YYNGEE. The CDR3 loop is CASSSGDSYGYTF. The CDR3 DNA is TGTGCCAGCAGCTCAGGGGACAGCTATGGCTACACCTTC.

The chain has TRBV13 and TRBJ2-7; D not certain. There are 12 residues in the CDR3. The germline CDR1 and CDR2 sequences are PRHDT and FYEKMQ (reference sequence). V was pared by 4 bases and J by 2 bases, with 6 bases between. The CDR3 protein is CASSSQPYEQYF. DNA of the CDR3: TGTGCCAGCAGCTCACAGCCCTACGAGCAGTACTTC.

This clonotype was counted a single time. The chain carries TRBV5-8 and TRBJ2-5; D ambiguous. The V gene lost 1 base and the J gene lost 5 bases, with 3 bases spanning the gap. CDR1 is SGHTS and CDR2 is YDEGEE in the germline V gene. The CDR3 consists of 11 residues. CDR3 in amino acids: CASSLMETQYF. The CDR3 DNA reads as TGTGCCAGCAGCTTGATGGAGACCCAGTACTTC.

The chain couples TRBV28 to TRBJ2-7; 8 bases fit TRBD1. The trim removed 6 bases at V and 4 bases at J, leaving 8 bases unmatched. The CDR3 length is 14 residues. CDR1 MDHEN and CDR2 SYDVKM come from the germline V gene. In nucleotides, the CDR3 is TGTGCCAGCAGCCAGAGGACAGGGTCTTACGAGCAGTACTTC. It is translated as CASSQRTGSYEQYF.

This chain uses TRBV27 with TRBJ2-5; D unclear. Trimming took 7 bases from V and 1 from J, leaving 7 bases between them. CDR3 length: 12 amino acids. Germline lookup yields CDR1 MNHEY and CDR2 SMNVEV (reference sequence). The CDR3 protein is CASTSPQETQYF. The CDR3 nucleotides read TGTGCCAGCACCTCTCCCCAAGAGACCCAGTACTTC.

CDR3 protein: CASSPIEGTQYF. Here the CDR3 DNA reads TGTGCCAGCAGCCCGATAGAGGGTACGCAGTATTTT. V gene TRBV7-3 combines with J gene TRBJ2-3; perhaps TRBD2 as D (5 bases). Germline V lookup: CDR1 SGHTA, CDR2 FQGTGA. V shed 5 bases and J shed 8 bases, with 11 bases lying between them. The CDR3 sequence is 12 residues long.

The genes are TRBV20-1 and TRBJ1-1; 9 bases are a match to TRBD1. Looked up from germline, CDR1 is DFQATT and CDR2 is SNEGSKA (reference sequence). CDR3 length equals 15 residues. After removal of 2 bases from V and 8 bases from J, the junction contained 12 bases not matched to a gene. The CDR3 protein is CSARIVGQGFHEAFF. For the CDR3, the DNA is TGCAGTGCTAGAATCGTAGGACAGGGGTTTCACGAAGCTTTCTTT.

This chain joins TRBV12-3 or TRBV12-4 and TRBJ2-7, with D hard to call. The length of the CDR3 is 15 residues. The germline V and J ends were trimmed by 0 bases and 2 bases, with 11 bases remaining between them. Here the CDR3 DNA reads TGTGCCAGCAGTTTAGCCGAGTACCGTGCCTACGAGCAGTACTTC. The encoded protein is CASSLAEYRAYEQYF.

The chain is built from TRBV14 and TRBJ2-1; the D is unclear. The V end lost 5 bases, the J end lost 4 bases, and 9 bases lay between the germline ends. Germline V gives CDR1 SGHDN, CDR2 FVKESK. This CDR3 contains 13 residues. CDR3 sequence: CASSETRYNEQFF. CDR3 nucleotides: TGTGCCAGCAGCGAGACACGTTACAATGAGCAGTTCTTC.

The chain joins TRBV21-1 to TRBJ2-3. TRBV21-1 is a documented pseudogene. CDR3 length: 14 residues. The CDR3 DNA reads TGTGCCAGCAGCAAAGGTCCAAGCACAGATACGCAGTATTTT. It encodes CASSKGPSTDTQYF.

V gene TRBV12-3 or TRBV12-4 combines with J gene TRBJ1-2, with unresolved D. The CDR3 is 14 residues long. Trimming pared 5 bases from V and 4 bases from J, leaving 14 bases between. For the CDR3, the DNA is TGTGCCAGCAGTGACGGACCGCAGGCCTATGGCTACACCTTC. This sequence encodes CASSDGPQAYGYTF.

This clonotype occurred once. The chain links TRBV20-1 to TRBJ1-2; D is uncertain. Germline assignment: CDR1 DFQATT and CDR2 SNEGSKA (reference sequence). With 7 bases removed from V and 8 bases from J, the gap between germline ends came to 20 bases. This CDR3 is built from 13 residues. The CDR3 spells CSVPLAPRGGYTF. As DNA, the CDR3 is TGCAGTGTCCCATTGGCACCCCGCGGCGGCTACACCTTC.

The chain combines TRBV20-1 with TRBJ2-7; the D gene is possibly TRBD2 (5 bases). The CDR3 is 15 residues long. V was shortened by 4 bases and J by 0 bases, with 16 bases between the two germline ends. The V gene's germline CDR1 is DFQATT and CDR2 SNEGSKA (reference sequence). The CDR3 DNA reads as TGCAGTGCTAAGCCGGCGCCGGACTTCTCCTACGAGCAGTACTTC. This gives the protein CSAKPAPDFSYEQYF.

This clonotype was observed a single time. This chain links TRBV10-3 with TRBJ2-7, with 9 bases aligning to TRBD1. The CDR3 runs 13 residues. From germline, CDR1 is ENHRY and CDR2 SYGVKD. V trimming: 1 base; J trimming: 6 bases; junction bases outside the gene matches: 1. The CDR3 DNA sequence: TGTGCCATCAGTGAGTGGACAGGGGCCGAGCAGTACTTC. This gives the protein CAISEWTGAEQYF.

This sequence joins TRBV19 and TRBJ2-7; D is unresolved. CDR1 and CDR2 from the germline V gene are LNHDA and SQIVND (reference sequence). V lost 3 bases and J 4 bases, leaving 10 bases between the germline ends. CDR3 size: 13 residues. The CDR3 region is CASSIFPRYEQYF. The CDR3 nucleotides read TGTGCCAGTAGTATTTTTCCCAGATACGAGCAGTACTTC.

The chain employs TRBV7-9 and TRBJ2-7; the match to TRBD2 covers 9 bases. The CDR3 has 15 amino acids. Germline trimming cut 4 bases from V and 4 bases from J; bases unmatched to any gene: 8. CDR1 and CDR2 (germline): SEHNR, FQNEAQ (reference sequence). Written as DNA, the CDR3 is TGTGCCAGCAGCTCCACCCGACTAGCGGTGTACGAGCAGTACTTC. Translated, it gives CASSSTRLAVYEQYF.

This chain uses TRBV7-9 with TRBJ2-1, with D hard to call. Trimming took 0 bases from V and 9 from J, leaving 6 bases between them. This CDR3 contains 12 residues. Germline V gives CDR1 SEHNR, CDR2 FQNEAQ (reference sequence). The CDR3 coding sequence is TGTGCCAGCAGCTTAGCGGCGGCTGAGCAGTTCTTC. Encoded protein: CASSLAAAEQFF.

J is TRBJ1-2 and V is TRBV7-9; possible D gene TRBD1, 5 bases. Germline V gene data show CDR1 as SEHNR and CDR2 as FQNEAQ (reference sequence). This CDR3 comprises 14 residues. The V end lost 7 bases, the J end lost 2 bases, and 14 bases lay between the germline ends. This chain's CDR3 is CASTGPTANYGYTF. CDR3 in DNA: TGTGCCAGCACCGGCCCGACAGCGAACTATGGCTACACCTTC.

V usage is TRBV2 and J usage is TRBJ2-3; 10 bases agree with TRBD1. The length of the CDR3 is 13 residues. The V gene end was trimmed by 9 bases and the J gene end by 3 bases; junction bases not matched to a gene: 3. Per the germline V gene, CDR1 is SNHLY and CDR2 is FYNNEI. For the CDR3, the DNA is TGTGCCAGGCGGGACAGGGGAACAGATACGCAGTATTTT. This encodes CARRDRGTDTQYF.